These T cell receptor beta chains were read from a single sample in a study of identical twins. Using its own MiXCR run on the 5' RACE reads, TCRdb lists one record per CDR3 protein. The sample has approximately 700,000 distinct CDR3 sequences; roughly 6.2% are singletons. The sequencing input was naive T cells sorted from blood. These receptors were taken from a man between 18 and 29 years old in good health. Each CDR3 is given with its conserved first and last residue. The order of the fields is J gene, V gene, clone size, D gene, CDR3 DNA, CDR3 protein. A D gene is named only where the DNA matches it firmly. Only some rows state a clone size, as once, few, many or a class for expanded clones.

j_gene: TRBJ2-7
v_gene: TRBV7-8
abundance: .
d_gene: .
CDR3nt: TGTGCCAGCAGCTTAGGGGCCGTCGCCTACGAGCAGTACTTC
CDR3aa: CASSLGAVAYEQYF

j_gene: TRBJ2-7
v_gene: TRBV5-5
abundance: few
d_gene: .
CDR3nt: TGTGCCAGCATTACGGACGGATACGAGCAGTACTTC
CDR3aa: CASITDGYEQYF

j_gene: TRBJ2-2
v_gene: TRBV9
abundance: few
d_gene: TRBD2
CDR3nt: TGTGCCAGTCGGGGGGGGTTCAACACCGGGGAGCTGTTTTTT
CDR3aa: CASRGGFNTGELFF

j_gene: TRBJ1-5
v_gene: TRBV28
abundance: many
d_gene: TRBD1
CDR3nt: TGTGCCAGCAGTTTAGGACAGGGGGACCTATATAGCAATCAGCCCCAGCATTTT
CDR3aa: CASSLGQGDLYSNQPQHF

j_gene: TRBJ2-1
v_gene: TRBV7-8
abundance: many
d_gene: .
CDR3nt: TGTGCCAGCAGCTTATTACAGAGGTCAAGCTCCTACAATGAGCAGTTCTTC
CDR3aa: CASSLLQRSSSYNEQFF

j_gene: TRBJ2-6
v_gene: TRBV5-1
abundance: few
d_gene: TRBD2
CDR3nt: TGCGCCAGCAGCTTCCCGACTAGCGGGACAATCGGTGGGGCCAACGTCCTGACTTTC
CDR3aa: CASSFPTSGTIGGANVLTF

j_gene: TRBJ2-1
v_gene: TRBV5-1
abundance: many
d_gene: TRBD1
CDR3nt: TGCGCCAGCAGCTTGGGGACAGGGACCTACAATGAGCAGTTCTTC
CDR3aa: CASSLGTGTYNEQFF

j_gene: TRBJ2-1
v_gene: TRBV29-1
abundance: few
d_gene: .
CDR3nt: TGCAGCGTAGCCGGGACAATGGACAATGAGCAGTTCTTC
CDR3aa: CSVAGTMDNEQFF

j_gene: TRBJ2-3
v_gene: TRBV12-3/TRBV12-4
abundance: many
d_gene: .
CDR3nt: TGTGCCAGCAGTTTAATCGGAGATACGCAGTATTTT
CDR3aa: CASSLIGDTQYF

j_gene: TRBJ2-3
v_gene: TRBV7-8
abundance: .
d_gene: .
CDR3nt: TGTGCCAGCAGCTTAGCGGGGGAAGGGGCAGATACGCAGTATTTT
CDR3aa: CASSLAGEGADTQYF

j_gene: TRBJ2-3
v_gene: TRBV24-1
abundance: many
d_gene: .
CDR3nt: TGTGCCACCAGTGATCCCGGCAGCACAGATACGCAGTATTTT
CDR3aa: CATSDPGSTDTQYF

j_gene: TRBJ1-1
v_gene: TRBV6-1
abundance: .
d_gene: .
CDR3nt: TGTGCCAGCTTTGCGGATTTCGGACTGAACACTGAAGCTTTCTTT
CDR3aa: CASFADFGLNTEAFF

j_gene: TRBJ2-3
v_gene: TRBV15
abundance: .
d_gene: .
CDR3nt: TGTGCCACCAGCAGAGCCGGACACTCCTCAGGGTATACGCAGTATTTT
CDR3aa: CATSRAGHSSGYTQYF

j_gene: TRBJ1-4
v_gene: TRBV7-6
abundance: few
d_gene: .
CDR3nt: TGTGCCAGCAGCCCCCGCCAGCTTAATGAAAAACTGTTTTTT
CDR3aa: CASSPRQLNEKLFF

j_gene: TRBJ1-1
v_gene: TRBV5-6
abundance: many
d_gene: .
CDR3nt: TGTGCCAGCAGCTTGGCCGGAAGGGGAAGGACTGAAGCTTTCTTT
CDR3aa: CASSLAGRGRTEAFF

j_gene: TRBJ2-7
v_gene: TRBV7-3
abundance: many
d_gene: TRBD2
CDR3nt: TGTGCCAGCAGCTGGGACTATTCCTACGAGCAGTACTTC
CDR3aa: CASSWDYSYEQYF

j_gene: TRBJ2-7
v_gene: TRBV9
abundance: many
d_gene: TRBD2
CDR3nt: TGTGCCAGCAGCGTCGCCAGCGGGGCCCCCTACGAGCAGTACTTC
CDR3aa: CASSVASGAPYEQYF

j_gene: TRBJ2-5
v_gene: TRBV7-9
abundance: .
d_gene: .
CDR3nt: TGTGCCAGCAGCTTAGAGGGGGTCCCTTCTTTAGAGACCCAGTACTTC
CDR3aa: CASSLEGVPSLETQYF

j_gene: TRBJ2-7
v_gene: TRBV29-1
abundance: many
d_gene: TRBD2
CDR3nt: TGCAGCGTTGAGGTACTAGCGGGAGGCGAGCAGTACTTC
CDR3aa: CSVEVLAGGEQYF

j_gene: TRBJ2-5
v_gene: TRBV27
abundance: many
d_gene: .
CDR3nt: TGTGCCAGCAGTTTATCCACGGGACCGCAAACTGGGGAGACCCAGTACTTC
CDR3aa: CASSLSTGPQTGETQYF

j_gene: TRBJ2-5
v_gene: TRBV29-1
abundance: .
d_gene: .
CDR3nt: TGCAGCGTTGAAGCATTAGCGGTCCAAGAGACCCAGTACTTC
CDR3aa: CSVEALAVQETQYF

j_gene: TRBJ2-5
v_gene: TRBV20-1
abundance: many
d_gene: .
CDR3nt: TGCAGTGCTCAGCTCCAGGGGGAGACCCAGTACTTC
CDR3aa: CSAQLQGETQYF

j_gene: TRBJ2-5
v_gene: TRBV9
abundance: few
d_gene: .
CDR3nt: TGTGCCAGCAGCCCCCGGGCAAGCGGAGAGACCCAGTACTTC
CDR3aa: CASSPRASGETQYF

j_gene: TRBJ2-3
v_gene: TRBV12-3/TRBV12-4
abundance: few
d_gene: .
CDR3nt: TGTGCCAGCACTCTAGGGCTAAGGGGTATAGATACGCAGTATTTT
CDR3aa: CASTLGLRGIDTQYF

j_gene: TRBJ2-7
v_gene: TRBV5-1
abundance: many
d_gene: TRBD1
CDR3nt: TGCGCCAGCAGCTGGACCGGGACAGGGGACTACGAGCAGTACTTC
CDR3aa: CASSWTGTGDYEQYF

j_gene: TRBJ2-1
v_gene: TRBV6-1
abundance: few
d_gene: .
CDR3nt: TGTGCCAGCAGTGAACGGTCCGGGTGGAGTTTTGAGCAGTTCTTC
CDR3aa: CASSERSGWSFEQFF

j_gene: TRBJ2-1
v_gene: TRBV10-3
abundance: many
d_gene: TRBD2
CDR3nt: TGTGCCATCGGAAGATCTAGCGGGAGTGGGGATGAGCAGTTCTTC
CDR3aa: CAIGRSSGSGDEQFF

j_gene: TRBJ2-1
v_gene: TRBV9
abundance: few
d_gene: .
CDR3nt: TGTGCCAGCAGCGTAGTCGCACTAGGGATACCGAGCTCCTACAATGAGCAGTTCTTC
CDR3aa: CASSVVALGIPSSYNEQFF

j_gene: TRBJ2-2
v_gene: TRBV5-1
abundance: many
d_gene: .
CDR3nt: TGCGCCAGCAGGGGGAACACCGGGGAGCTGTTTTTT
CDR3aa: CASRGNTGELFF

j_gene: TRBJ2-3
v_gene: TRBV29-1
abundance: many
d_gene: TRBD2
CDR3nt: TGCAGCGTTCCTTCGCGGGAGGGGGCAGATACGCAGTATTTT
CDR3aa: CSVPSREGADTQYF

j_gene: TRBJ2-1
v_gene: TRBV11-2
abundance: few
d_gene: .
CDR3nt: TGTGCCAGCAGCTTAGAGGGTTGGATTAGCTCCTACAATGAGCAGTTCTTC
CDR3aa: CASSLEGWISSYNEQFF

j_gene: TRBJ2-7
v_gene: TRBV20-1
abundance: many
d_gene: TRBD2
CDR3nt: TGCAGTGCTCCAGTTGCGGGACTAGCGGGAGGTCCCTCCTACGAGCAGTACTTC
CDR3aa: CSAPVAGLAGGPSYEQYF

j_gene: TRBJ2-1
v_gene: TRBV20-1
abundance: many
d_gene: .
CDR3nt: TGCAGTGCTAGGTGGGACCCCGGCGGCGATGAGCAGTTCTTC
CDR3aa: CSARWDPGGDEQFF

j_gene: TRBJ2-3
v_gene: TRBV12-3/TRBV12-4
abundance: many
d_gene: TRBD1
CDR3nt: TGTGCCAGCAGTTTCACAGGGGGCACGGCAGATACGCAGTATTTT
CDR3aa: CASSFTGGTADTQYF

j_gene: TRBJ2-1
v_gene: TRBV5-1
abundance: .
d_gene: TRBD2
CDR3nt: TGCGCCAGCAGCTTGTCGGGACTAGCGGGAGAGCGGACCTACAATGAGCAGTTCTTC
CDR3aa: CASSLSGLAGERTYNEQFF

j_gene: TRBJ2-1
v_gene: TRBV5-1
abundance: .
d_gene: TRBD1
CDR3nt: TGCGCCAGCAGCACCGGACAGGGCTACAATGAGCAGTTCTTC
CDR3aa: CASSTGQGYNEQFF

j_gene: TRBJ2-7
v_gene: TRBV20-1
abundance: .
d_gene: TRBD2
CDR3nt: TGCAGTGCCGAGGGACTACAAAACTACGAGCAGTACTTC
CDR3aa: CSAEGLQNYEQYF

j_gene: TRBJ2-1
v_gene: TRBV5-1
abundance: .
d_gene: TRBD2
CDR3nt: TGCGCCAGCAGAGGTGCCGGGACTAGCGCCGACAATGAGCAGTTCTTC
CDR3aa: CASRGAGTSADNEQFF

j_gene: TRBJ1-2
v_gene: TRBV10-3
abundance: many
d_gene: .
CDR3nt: TGTGCCATCAGCCCAACAGGGATGGATGGCTACACCTTC
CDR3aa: CAISPTGMDGYTF

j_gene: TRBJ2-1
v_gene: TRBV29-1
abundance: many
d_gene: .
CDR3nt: TGCAGCGTCACCCGGAATGAGCAGTTCTTC
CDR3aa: CSVTRNEQFF

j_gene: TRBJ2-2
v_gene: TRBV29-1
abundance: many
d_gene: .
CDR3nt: TGCAGCGTTGAATTTTTCGGGGAGCTGTTTTTT
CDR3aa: CSVEFFGELFF

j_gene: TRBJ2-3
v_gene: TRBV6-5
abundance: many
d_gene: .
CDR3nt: TGTGCCAGCCAGACCCTGGGAGATACGCAGTATTTT
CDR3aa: CASQTLGDTQYF

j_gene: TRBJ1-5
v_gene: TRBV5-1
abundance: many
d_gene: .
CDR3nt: TGCGCCAGCAGCTTGGACAGTCATCAGCCCCAGCATTTT
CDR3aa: CASSLDSHQPQHF

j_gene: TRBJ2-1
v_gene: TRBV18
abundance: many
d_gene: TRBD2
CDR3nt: TGTGCCAGCTCACTGGGACTAGCGGAGGGGAATGAGCAGTTCTTC
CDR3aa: CASSLGLAEGNEQFF

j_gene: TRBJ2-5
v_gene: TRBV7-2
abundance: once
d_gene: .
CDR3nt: TGTGCCAGCAGCGCAAATGTGGAGACCCAGTACTTC
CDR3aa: CASSANVETQYF

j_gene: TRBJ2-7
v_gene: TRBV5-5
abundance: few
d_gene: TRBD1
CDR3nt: TGTGCCAGCAGCGGGGGACAGGCGGCCTACGAGCAGTACTTC
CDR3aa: CASSGGQAAYEQYF

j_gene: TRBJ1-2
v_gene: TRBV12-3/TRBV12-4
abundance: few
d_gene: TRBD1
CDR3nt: TGTGCCACGACAGGGTCGGTGTCGAACAACTATGGCTACACCTTC
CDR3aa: CATTGSVSNNYGYTF

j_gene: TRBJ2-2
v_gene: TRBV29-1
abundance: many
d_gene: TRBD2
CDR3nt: TGCAGCGTTAGGACTAGCGGGGAGCTGTTTTTT
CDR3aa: CSVRTSGELFF

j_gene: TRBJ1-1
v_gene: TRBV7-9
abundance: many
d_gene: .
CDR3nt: TGTGCCAGCAGCTTAGCCCCGACAGATAACACTGAAGCTTTCTTT
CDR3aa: CASSLAPTDNTEAFF

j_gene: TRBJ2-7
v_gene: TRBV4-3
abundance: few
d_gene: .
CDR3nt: TGCGCCAGCAGCCAAGACAGGGTGGCCTACGAGCAGTACTTC
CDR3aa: CASSQDRVAYEQYF

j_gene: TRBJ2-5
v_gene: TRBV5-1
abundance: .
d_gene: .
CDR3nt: TGCGCCAGCAGCACGGACGGCGCGCAGTACTTC
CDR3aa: CASSTDGAQYF

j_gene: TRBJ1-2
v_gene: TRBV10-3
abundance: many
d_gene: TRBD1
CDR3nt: TGTGCCATCAACAGCTCACCCGGGACAGGAGCCGCTAACTATGGCTACACCTTC
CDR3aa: CAINSSPGTGAANYGYTF

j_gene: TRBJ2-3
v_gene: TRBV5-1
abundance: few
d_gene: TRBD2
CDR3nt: TGCGCCAGCAGCCCTGAACTAGCGGGGGGGGGCACAGATACGCAGTATTTT
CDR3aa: CASSPELAGGGTDTQYF

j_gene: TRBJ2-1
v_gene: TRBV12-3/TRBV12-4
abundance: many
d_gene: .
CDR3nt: TGTGCCAGCAGTCTTCGTAGAGGCCAGGCCAATGAGCAGTTCTTC
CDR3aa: CASSLRRGQANEQFF

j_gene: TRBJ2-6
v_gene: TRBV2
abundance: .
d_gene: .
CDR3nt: TGTGCCAGCAGTGAGGGACATTGGTCTGGGGCCAACGTCCTGACTTTC
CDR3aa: CASSEGHWSGANVLTF

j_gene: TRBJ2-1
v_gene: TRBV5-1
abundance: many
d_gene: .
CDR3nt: TGCGCCAGCACGGAAGGGAACGGCAATGAGCAGTTCTTC
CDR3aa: CASTEGNGNEQFF

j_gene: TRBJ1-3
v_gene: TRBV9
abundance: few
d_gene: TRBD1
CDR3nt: TGTGCCAGCAGCGGATACCGGGACAGGGGCTACCGGGTCGGAAACACCATATATTTT
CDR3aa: CASSGYRDRGYRVGNTIYF

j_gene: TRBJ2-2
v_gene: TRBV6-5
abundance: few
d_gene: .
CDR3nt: TGTGCCAGCAGTTACTCGGGGGGGAACACCGGGGAGCTGTTTTTT
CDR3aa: CASSYSGGNTGELFF